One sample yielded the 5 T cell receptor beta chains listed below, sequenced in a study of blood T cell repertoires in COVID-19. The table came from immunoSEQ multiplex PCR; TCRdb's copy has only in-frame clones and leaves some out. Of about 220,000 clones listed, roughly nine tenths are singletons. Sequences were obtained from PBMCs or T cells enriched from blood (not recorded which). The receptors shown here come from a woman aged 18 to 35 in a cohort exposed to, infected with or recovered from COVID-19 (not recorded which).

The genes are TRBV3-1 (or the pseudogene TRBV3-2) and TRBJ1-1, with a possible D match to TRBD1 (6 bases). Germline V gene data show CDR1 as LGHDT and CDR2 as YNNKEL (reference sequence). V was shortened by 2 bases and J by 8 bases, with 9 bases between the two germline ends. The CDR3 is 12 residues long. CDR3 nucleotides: TGTGCCAGCAGCCAAAGGGGGTTCGAAGCTTTCTTT. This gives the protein CASSQRGFEAFF.

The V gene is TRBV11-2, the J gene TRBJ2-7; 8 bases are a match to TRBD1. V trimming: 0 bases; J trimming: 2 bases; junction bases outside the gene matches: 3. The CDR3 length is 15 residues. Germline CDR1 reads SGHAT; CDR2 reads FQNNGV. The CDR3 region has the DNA TGTGCCAGCAGCTTAGAACAGGGGGTACCCTACGAGCAGTACTTC. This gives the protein CASSLEQGVPYEQYF.

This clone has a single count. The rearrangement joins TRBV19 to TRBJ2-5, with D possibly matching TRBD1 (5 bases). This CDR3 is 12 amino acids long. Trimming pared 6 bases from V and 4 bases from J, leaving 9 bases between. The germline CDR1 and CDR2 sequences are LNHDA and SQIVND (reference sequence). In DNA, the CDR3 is TGTGCCAGTAGCAGACAGTCAGAGACCCAGTACTTC. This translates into CASSRQSETQYF.

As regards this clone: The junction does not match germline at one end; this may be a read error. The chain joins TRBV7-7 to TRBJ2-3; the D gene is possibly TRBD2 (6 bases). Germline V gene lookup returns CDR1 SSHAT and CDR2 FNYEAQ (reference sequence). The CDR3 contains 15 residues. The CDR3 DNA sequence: TGTGCTAGCAGCTTCTCCCTGGGGAGGCCAGATACGCAGTATTTT. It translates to CASSFSLGRPDTQYF.

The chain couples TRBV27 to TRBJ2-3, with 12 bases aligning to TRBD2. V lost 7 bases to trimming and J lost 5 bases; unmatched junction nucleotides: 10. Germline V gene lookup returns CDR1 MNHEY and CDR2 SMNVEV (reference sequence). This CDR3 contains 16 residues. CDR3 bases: TGTGCCAGCACTGTACTAGCGGGGGGTGCTGTAGATACGCAGTATTTT. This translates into CASTVLAGGAVDTQYF.